This T cell receptor beta chain emerged from a study of persistence of HIV-infected CD4 T cells. The CDR3 covers 18 residues. The V gene lost 4 bases and the J gene lost 2 bases, with 19 bases spanning the gap. CDR1 and CDR2 from the germline V gene are SGHNT and YYREEE (reference sequence). On this clone: Its cognate antigen is unknown.

This was the immunoSEQ version 4 assay in survey mode. TCRdb's copy holds only in-frame clones and misses some; the assay was immunoSEQ multiplex PCR. The sample consists of approximately 5,300 clones, about 60% of them appearing once. Cells were stimulated with CMV-infected fibroblast lysates at 10 ug/mL. CD4+ T cells upregulating both CD40 ligand and CD69 were sorted as responding cells. This sequence joins TRBV5-4 and TRBJ2-6; possible D gene TRBD1, 6 bases. This TCR was sampled from an adult man with HIV who was CMV-seropositive. Source: CD4+ T cells sorted from PBMCs after 18-hour stimulation, taken from a patient who received antiretroviral therapy. As DNA, the CDR3 is TGTGCCAGCAGCAAAGGGGGTGGGGGTATGACTGGGGCCAACGTCCTGACTTTC. Translation: CASSKGGGGMTGANVLTF.